The source of this T cell receptor beta chain is a study of blood T cell repertoires in COVID-19. The overall study: Italy, Spain and the United States were the sources of the convalescent and acute COVID-19 samples.

CDR3 length: 13 amino acids. Germline loops: CDR1 MNHEY, CDR2 SMNVEV (reference sequence). With 6 bases removed from V and 2 bases from J, the gap between germline ends came to 11 bases. Here immunoSEQ multiplex PCR was the method, and the copy in TCRdb shows in-frame clones only, minus some. The table includes more than 400,000 clones, less than 95% detected once. Recruits, aged roughly 18 to 95 years, lived in about two dozen US areas. Participants had their cohort set by participant-reported clinical history. Recovered participants had two consecutive negative NP/OP PCR tests, healthcare professional clearance, or symptom resolution.

The chain recombines TRBV27 with TRBJ2-7; the D gene is possibly TRBD2 (5 bases). The receptor comes from a young man who had recovered from COVID-19. Material: PBMCs or T cells enriched from blood (not recorded which). CDR3 loop: CASSFLGAYEQYF. CDR3 nucleotide sequence: TGTGCCAGCAGCTTTCTCGGGGCCTACGAGCAGTACTTC.